The 9 T cell receptor beta chains reported below all come from one sample, sequenced in a study of blood T cell repertoires in COVID-19 (dated by TCRdb to 2020 to 2022). The library relied on the immunoSEQ multiplex PCR assay. Imported from immuneACCESS, the table was reduced by TCRdb to in-frame sequences with V and J called. These copies leave out some clones; in studies compared against another copy, an unresolved V gene accounts for under half, and the cause of the remainder is not known. The sample table lists 55,000 to 60,000 clones, 85% of them with a count of one. The top ten constitute around 4.5% of the sample. The source material was peripheral blood. All receptors come from a man aged 35-49 years with active COVID-19.

By frequency in the sample, this clone is medium-sized. CDR3 region: CASRGGLAGTDTQYF. The CDR3 nucleotides read TGTGCCAGCAGGGGCGGACTAGCGGGCACAGATACGCAGTATTTT. The rearrangement links TRBV6-5 to TRBJ2-3, with 10 bases aligning to TRBD2. Looked up from germline, CDR1 is MNHEY and CDR2 is SVGAGI. The junction had 4 bases not matched to a gene; V was cut back by 6 bases and J by 1 base. The CDR3 loop spans 15 amino acids.

The gene calls are TRBV28 and TRBJ2-1, with a weak D call TRBD2 (5 bases). The germline gives CDR1 MDHEN, CDR2 SYDVKM. The CDR3 is 14 amino acids. The ends were cut back, 5 bases at V and 7 bases at J, with 15 bases in the middle. Here the CDR3 reads CASSTPGSRNEQFF. The CDR3 DNA reads TGTGCCAGCAGTACTCCGGGGAGTAGAAATGAGCAGTTCTTC. The entire variable domain, with the rest obtained from reference TRBV28 and TRBJ2-1, is as follows: DVKVTQSSRYLVKRTGEKVFLECVQDMDHENMFWYRQDPGLGLRLIYFSYDVKMKEKGDIPEGYSVSREKKERFSLILESASTNQTSMYLCASSTPGSRNEQFFGPGTRLTVL.

The chain is built from TRBV20-1 and TRBJ2-7; no reliable D call. The ends were cut back, 3 bases at V and 3 bases at J, with 6 bases in the middle. The CDR3 runs to 11 residues. The germline gives CDR1 DFQATT, CDR2 SNEGSKA (reference sequence). The CDR3 is CSARSGYEQYF. CDR3 nucleotides: TGCAGTGCTAGGAGTGGCTACGAGCAGTACTTC.

This clone was observed a single time. The V call is TRBV7-9, the J call TRBJ2-5, with D unresolved. Germline V gene lookup returns CDR1 SEHNR and CDR2 FQNEAQ (reference sequence). The CDR3 length is 14 residues. V lost 0 bases and J lost 4, with 9 bases in between. As DNA, the CDR3 is TGTGCCAGCAGCTTAGCACGGTTTGGAGAGACCCAGTACTTC. Its translation: CASSLARFGETQYF. The full variable domain, its missing parts supplied by reference TRBV7-9 and TRBJ2-5, is DTGVSQNPRHKITKRGQNVTFRCDPISEHNRLYWYRQTLGQGPEFLTYFQNEAQLEKSRLLSDRFSAERPKGSFSTLEIQRTEQGDSAMYLCASSLARFGETQYFGPGTRLLVL.

The chain is built from TRBV10-3 and TRBJ2-7, with 7 bases fitting TRBD1. The CDR3 runs 14 residues. Germline V gene data show CDR1 as ENHRY and CDR2 as SYGVKD. V dropped 6 bases and J dropped 0; count of bases not matched to a gene: 5. The CDR3 DNA reads as TGTGCCATCAGGACAGGGAAATCCTCCTACGAGCAGTACTTC. Its protein is CAIRTGKSSYEQYF.

By proportion, this clone is medium-sized. J is TRBJ2-7 and V is TRBV6-6, with D maybe TRBD1 (5 bases). Per germline, CDR1 MNHNY and CDR2 SVGAGI (reference sequence). The CDR3 length is 13 residues. V lost 4 bases and J 0 bases, leaving 7 bases between the germline ends. The CDR3 DNA reads TGTGCCAGCAGTTTAGGGGCCTCCTACGAGCAGTACTTC. Its translation is CASSLGASYEQYF.

V is TRBV9 and J is TRBJ1-5, with a possible D match to TRBD1 (5 bases). Germline-derived CDR1 and CDR2 are SGDLS and YYNGEE. The V gene lost 3 bases and the J gene lost 6 bases, with 10 bases spanning the gap. This CDR3 has 13 amino acids. The CDR3: CASSAGVSQPQHF. CDR3 sequence (DNA): TGTGCCAGCAGCGCGGGGGTTTCTCAGCCCCAGCATTTT.

There are a few counts of this clone. This specimen includes other DNA sequences encoding the same CDR3. J is TRBJ2-1 and V is TRBV5-1, with 10 bases identical to TRBD1. From germline, CDR1 is SGHRS and CDR2 YFSETQ. The V segment lost 1 base and the J segment 4 bases; nucleotides outside the gene matches: 2. This CDR3 region has 15 residues. The CDR3 DNA is TGCGCCAGCAGCTTGAGACAGGGGGCGTACAATGAGCAGTTCTTC. The encoded protein is CASSLRQGAYNEQFF.

This chain connects TRBV5-1 to TRBJ1-2; TRBD1 aligns across 8 bases. This CDR3 has 16 amino acids. Germline assignment: CDR1 SGHRS and CDR2 YFSETQ. Trimming took 4 bases from V and 4 from J; bases not matched to a gene: 12. CDR3 region: CASSRGQGNPFYGYTF. CDR3 sequence (DNA): TGCGCCAGCAGCCGTGGACAGGGAAATCCCTTCTATGGCTACACCTTC.